This is a list of T cell receptor beta chains from one sample in a study of blood T cell repertoires in COVID-19. Sequencing was performed with immunoSEQ multiplex PCR; in TCRdb, only in-frame clones are kept and a portion is missing. The table has 120,000 to 150,000 clones, around 84% seen once; the top ten hold about 5.1%. The source material was peripheral blood. These receptors came from a human donor in a cohort sampled during active COVID-19. The CDR3 runs from the conserved cysteine through the conserved F or W. The order of the fields is V gene, J gene, CDR3 protein.

TRBV15	TRBJ1-5	CATSIIGTGERQPQHF
TRBV6-1	TRBJ1-2	CASSELRGDSRSGYTF
TRBV4-2	TRBJ1-3	CASSQGTGRNTIYF
TRBV4-2	TRBJ2-2	CASSQGPDTGELFF
TRBV10-3	TRBJ1-5	CAITDSPGGPQHF
TRBV9	TRBJ1-1	CASSKGNTEAFF
TRBV2	TRBJ2-4	CASSVRGWAKNIQYF
TRBV19	TRBJ1-5	CASSRDTDQPQHF
TRBV4-1	TRBJ2-1	CASSPLAALNEQFF
TRBV6-5	TRBJ1-5	CASYMTGGGQPQHF
TRBV5-1	TRBJ2-3	CASSFHDRSTDTQYF
TRBV7-3	TRBJ2-5	CASSLTSSETQYF
TRBV19	TRBJ2-2	CASSPQRGQGAKGGELFF
TRBV7-9	TRBJ2-1	CASSPFRLANVRPNEQFF
TRBV6-6	TRBJ2-3	CASSYGQRGVTDTQYF
TRBV7-9	TRBJ2-3	CASSQSRLASRDTQYF
TRBV27	TRBJ2-3	CASSLAGQGVIDTQYF
TRBV6-5	TRBJ2-7	CASTGGQLSYEQYF
TRBV18	TRBJ1-1	CASSRTEGTEAFF
TRBV19	TRBJ2-3	CASSIGSHDTQYF
TRBV2	TRBJ2-1	CASSEAWTQEQFF
TRBV27	TRBJ2-1	CASSFGTGSGDEQFF
TRBV5-1	TRBJ2-3	CASSLAGAGDTQYF
TRBV2	TRBJ2-3	CASSEGTSGVTDTQYF
TRBV3-1/TRBV3-2	TRBJ2-1	CASSQERNSNEQFF